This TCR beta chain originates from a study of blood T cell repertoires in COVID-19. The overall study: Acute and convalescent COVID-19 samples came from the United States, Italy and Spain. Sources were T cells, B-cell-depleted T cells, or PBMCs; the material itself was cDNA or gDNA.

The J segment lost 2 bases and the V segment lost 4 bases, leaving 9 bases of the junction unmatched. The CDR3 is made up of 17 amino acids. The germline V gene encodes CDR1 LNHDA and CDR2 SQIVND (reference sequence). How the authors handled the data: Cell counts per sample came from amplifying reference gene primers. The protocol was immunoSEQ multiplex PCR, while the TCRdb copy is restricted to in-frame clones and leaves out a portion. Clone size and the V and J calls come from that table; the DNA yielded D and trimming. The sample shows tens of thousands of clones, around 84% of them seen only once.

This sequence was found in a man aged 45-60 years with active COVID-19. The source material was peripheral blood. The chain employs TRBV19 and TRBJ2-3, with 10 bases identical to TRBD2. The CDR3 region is CASSTFGLADLTDTQYF. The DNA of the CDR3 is TGTGCCAGTAGTACCTTCGGACTAGCGGACCTCACAGATACGCAGTATTTT.